This paragraph covers one T cell receptor beta chain sequence. The sample is drawn from a study of blood T cell repertoires in COVID-19. CDR3 length: 13 residues. The V end was cut by 0 bases, the J end by 8 bases, with 10 bases between. Germline CDR1 and CDR2: SGHAT and FQNNGV. Produced via immunoSEQ multiplex PCR; TCRdb's table is partial and in-frame only. This sample has roughly 290,000 clones; 90% occur once, and the top ten carry 1.5% to 2%. The origin of this receptor is a woman under 30 with acute COVID-19. What was sequenced was PBMCs or T cells enriched from blood (not recorded which). This sequence joins TRBV11-2 and TRBJ1-2; no clear D. CDR3 DNA sequence: TGTGCCAGCAGCTTAGACCCGCGTAGCGGCTACACCTTC. Translation: CASSLDPRSGYTF.